These 5 T cell receptor beta chains came from one sample sequenced in a study of blood T cell repertoires in COVID-19. Here immunoSEQ multiplex PCR was the method, and the copy in TCRdb shows in-frame clones only, minus some. The repertoire holds under 110,000 clones, with 91% as singletons. Sequencing was performed on peripheral blood. Receptors originate from a man between 50 and 59 years old with acute or convalescent COVID-19.

The V call is TRBV9, the J call TRBJ2-3, with 9 bases aligning to TRBD1. The CDR3 consists of 17 residues. Trimming cost V 3 bases and J 2 bases; bases outside gene matches: 10. Germline CDR1 reads SGDLS; CDR2 reads YYNGEE. The chain's CDR3 is CASSGTGASLATDTQYF. The CDR3 DNA follows: TGTGCCAGCAGCGGGACAGGGGCCTCCCTGGCCACAGATACGCAGTATTTT.

The gene calls are TRBV19 and TRBJ2-7; D possibly corresponds to TRBD2 (6 bases). This CDR3 contains 14 residues. Per germline, CDR1 LNHDA and CDR2 SQIVND (reference sequence). V lost 4 bases, J lost 3 bases, and 13 bases lay in between. In DNA form, the CDR3 reads TGTGCCAGTAGTACCCTCCTGGGGGGCTACGAGCAGTACTTC. This codes for CASSTLLGGYEQYF. The whole variable domain, filled in from reference TRBV19 and TRBJ2-7, reads DGGITQSPKYLFRKEGQNVTLSCEQNLNHDAMYWYRQDPGQGLRLIYYSQIVNDFQKGDIAEGYSVSREKKESFPLTVTSAQKNPTAFYLCASSTLLGGYEQYFGPGTRLTVT.

This clone was observed a handful of times. CDR3: CASSPQYGETQYF. The CDR3, as DNA: TGTGCCAGCTCACCACAATACGGGGAGACCCAGTACTTC. The chain couples TRBV18 to TRBJ2-5, with D hard to call. CDR1 KGHSH and CDR2 LQKENI come from the germline V gene. CDR3 length: 13 residues. The germline V and J ends were trimmed by 1 base and 5 bases, with 8 bases remaining between them.

V usage is TRBV19 and J usage is TRBJ2-1; 7 nucleotides agree with TRBD1. Germline CDR1 is LNHDA and CDR2 is SQIVND (reference sequence). V shed 5 bases and J 9 bases; nucleotides not matched to a gene: 13. There are 15 residues in the CDR3. The CDR3 nucleotides read TGTGCCAGTAGTTTTCGACAGGGAAGTGATGCTGAGCAGTTCTTC. It translates to CASSFRQGSDAEQFF. Filled out from reference TRBV19 and TRBJ2-1, the complete variable domain reads DGGITQSPKYLFRKEGQNVTLSCEQNLNHDAMYWYRQDPGQGLRLIYYSQIVNDFQKGDIAEGYSVSREKKESFPLTVTSAQKNPTAFYLCASSFRQGSDAEQFFGPGTRLTVL.

This chain uses TRBV7-8 with TRBJ1-5, with 9 nucleotides matching TRBD1. Trimming took 5 bases from V and 1 from J; bases not matched to a gene: 6. This CDR3 has 16 amino acids. The germline gives CDR1 SGHVS, CDR2 FQNEAQ. For the CDR3, the DNA is TGTGCCAGCAGCCATAGACAGGGGGGAAGCAATCAGCCCCAGCATTTT. Amino acids: CASSHRQGGSNQPQHF. Combining the CDR3 with reference TRBV7-8 and TRBJ1-5 gives the whole variable domain GAGVSQSPRYKVAKRGQDVALRCDPISGHVSLFWYQQALGQGPEFLTYFQNEAQLDKSGLPSDRFFAERPEGSVSTLKIQRTQQEDSAVYLCASSHRQGGSNQPQHFGDGTRLSIL.